A single sample is the source of the 2 T cell receptor beta chains below, sequenced in a study of T cells after yellow fever vaccination. MiXCR, applied by TCRdb to the 5' RACE reads, yields one record per CDR3 protein. The sample yields under 700,000 distinct CDR3 sequences, approximately 16% seen once. The specimen was PBMCs, collected 4 to 5 days after the first yellow fever vaccination. Receptors were obtained from a man between 18 and 35 years old who received the YFV17D yellow fever vaccine.

The genes are TRBV19 and TRBJ2-2; 7 positions match TRBD1. Looked up from germline, CDR1 is LNHDA and CDR2 is SQIVND (reference sequence). The CDR3 contains 15 residues. Unmatched junction bases numbered 4, after V lost 4 bases and J lost 2 bases. The DNA of the CDR3 is TGTGCCAGTAGTACTTGGGACAGTAACACCGGGGAGCTGTTTTTT. As protein: CASSTWDSNTGELFF. Filled out from reference TRBV19 and TRBJ2-2, the complete variable domain reads DGGITQSPKYLFRKEGQNVTLSCEQNLNHDAMYWYRQDPGQGLRLIYYSQIVNDFQKGDIAEGYSVSREKKESFPLTVTSAQKNPTAFYLCASSTWDSNTGELFFGEGSRLTVL.

This clonotype was seen more than once but under ten times. The CDR3 bases are TGCGCCAGCAGCCAATTCAGCGGGGGGGCGGTCGGGGAGCTGTTTTTT. It codes for CASSQFSGGAVGELFF. The V gene is TRBV4-1, the J gene TRBJ2-2; 10 bases are a match to TRBD2. V gave up 2 bases and J gave up 7 bases; unmatched junction bases: 7. This CDR3 contains 16 residues. The V gene's germline CDR1 is MGHRA and CDR2 YSYEKL.